A selection of T cell receptor beta chains follows, all from one sample in a study of blood T cell repertoires in COVID-19. Measured with immunoSEQ multiplex PCR; TCRdb has only the in-frame clones, and not every one. The sample holds fewer than 350,000 clones; around 86% are singletons and the top ten take less than 2%. Sequenced input: PBMCs or T cells enriched from blood (not recorded which). These receptors came from a woman in her thirties or forties who had recovered from COVID-19. The CDR3 runs from the conserved cysteine through the conserved F or W. Each record gives: D gene, V gene, J gene, clone size, CDR3 DNA, CDR3 protein. D genes are given only for firm matches. Some rows mark clone size as missing; the rest say once, few, many or name a class of expanded clone.

d_gene: TRBD1; v_gene: TRBV4-1; j_gene: TRBJ1-1; abundance: NA; CDR3nt: TGCGCCAGCAGCCAAGCAGGGGGCTCGGGCACTGAAGCTTTCTTT; CDR3aa: CASSQAGGSGTEAFF
d_gene: TRBD2; v_gene: TRBV9; j_gene: TRBJ2-5; abundance: NA; CDR3nt: TGTGCCAGCAGCTCCCTAGCCGGGAGGGGGGGGACCCAGTACTTC; CDR3aa: CASSSLAGRGGTQYF
d_gene: NA; v_gene: TRBV30; j_gene: TRBJ2-1; abundance: NA; CDR3nt: TGTGCCTGGAGTCTCGGCGGAAGTTCCAATGAGCAGTTCTTC; CDR3aa: CAWSLGGSSNEQFF
d_gene: NA; v_gene: TRBV6-5; j_gene: TRBJ1-2; abundance: few; CDR3nt: TGTGCCAGCAGTTACTCCGACTCTCCGCCCTATGGCTACACCTTC; CDR3aa: CASSYSDSPPYGYTF
d_gene: TRBD1; v_gene: TRBV19; j_gene: TRBJ1-2; abundance: NA; CDR3nt: TGTGCCACTCAGACAGGGGATTTCTCTGGCTACACCTTC; CDR3aa: CATQTGDFSGYTF
d_gene: NA; v_gene: TRBV7-9; j_gene: TRBJ1-1; abundance: NA; CDR3nt: TGTGCCAGGGCGAACACTGAAGCTTTCTTT; CDR3aa: CARANTEAFF
d_gene: TRBD2; v_gene: TRBV9; j_gene: TRBJ2-1; abundance: NA; CDR3nt: TGTGCCAGCAGCCCCAGACTAGCGGGATCCTACAATGAGCAGTTCTTC; CDR3aa: CASSPRLAGSYNEQFF
d_gene: NA; v_gene: TRBV12-2; j_gene: TRBJ2-7; abundance: NA; CDR3nt: TGTGCAAGTCGCTTTTACTTCTACGAGCAGTACTTC; CDR3aa: CASRFYFYEQYF
d_gene: NA; v_gene: TRBV4-1; j_gene: TRBJ1-3; abundance: NA; CDR3nt: TGCGCCAGCAGCCAGTTTCGTTCTGGAAACACCATATATTTT; CDR3aa: CASSQFRSGNTIYF
d_gene: NA; v_gene: TRBV2; j_gene: TRBJ2-5; abundance: NA; CDR3nt: TGTGCCAGCAGTGAAGCGCAACTCGGGACCCAGTACTTC; CDR3aa: CASSEAQLGTQYF
d_gene: TRBD1; v_gene: TRBV6-1; j_gene: TRBJ1-6; abundance: NA; CDR3nt: TGTGCCAGCAGTGAAGCACAGGGGGTCGACTCACCCCTCCACTTT; CDR3aa: CASSEAQGVDSPLHF
d_gene: NA; v_gene: TRBV5-5; j_gene: TRBJ1-2; abundance: NA; CDR3nt: TGTGCCAGCAGCTTGGCGGTGGGGGGATTCTATGGCTACACCTTC; CDR3aa: CASSLAVGGFYGYTF
d_gene: NA; v_gene: TRBV7-9; j_gene: TRBJ1-1; abundance: NA; CDR3nt: TGTGCCAGCAGCGGCCAAGGATGGGGCGCATCCACTGAAGCTTTCTTT; CDR3aa: CASSGQGWGASTEAFF
d_gene: TRBD1; v_gene: TRBV29-1; j_gene: TRBJ1-1; abundance: NA; CDR3nt: TGCAGCGCTGGGACAGGGGGGAACACTGAAGCTTTCTTT; CDR3aa: CSAGTGGNTEAFF
d_gene: TRBD1; v_gene: TRBV6-5; j_gene: TRBJ2-5; abundance: NA; CDR3nt: TGTGCCAGCAGCCGAGCCGGGACAGGGATGGAGACCCAGTACTTC; CDR3aa: CASSRAGTGMETQYF
d_gene: NA; v_gene: TRBV9; j_gene: TRBJ1-5; abundance: NA; CDR3nt: TGTGCCAGCAGCGTAGCGGAGGGCGGGCGGAATCAGCCCCAGCATTTT; CDR3aa: CASSVAEGGRNQPQHF
d_gene: NA; v_gene: TRBV27; j_gene: TRBJ1-1; abundance: NA; CDR3nt: TGTGCCAGCAGTTCCCGCGGGGGTCCTAACACTGAAGCTTTCTTT; CDR3aa: CASSSRGGPNTEAFF
d_gene: NA; v_gene: TRBV6-5; j_gene: TRBJ2-7; abundance: NA; CDR3nt: TGTGCCAGCACAGGAGCCAGGGATTCCTACGAGCAGTACTTC; CDR3aa: CASTGARDSYEQYF
d_gene: TRBD1; v_gene: TRBV18; j_gene: TRBJ1-1; abundance: NA; CDR3nt: TGTGCCAGCCAACTACAGGGGGGGGCAACCCTGAACACTGAAGCTTTCTTT; CDR3aa: CASQLQGGATLNTEAFF
d_gene: TRBD1; v_gene: TRBV19; j_gene: TRBJ2-2; abundance: NA; CDR3nt: TGTGCCAGTAAAGAAGGGACAGGGGGTACCACCGGGGAGCTGTTTTTT; CDR3aa: CASKEGTGGTTGELFF
d_gene: NA; v_gene: TRBV7-2; j_gene: TRBJ1-1; abundance: NA; CDR3nt: TGTGCCAGCAGCAGGGGGGGAGTGACGATGAACACTGAAGCTTTCTTT; CDR3aa: CASSRGGVTMNTEAFF
d_gene: NA; v_gene: TRBV27; j_gene: TRBJ1-3; abundance: NA; CDR3nt: TGTGCCAGCAGTTCGGACTTTCCGGGCTCTGGAAACACCATATATTTT; CDR3aa: CASSSDFPGSGNTIYF
d_gene: NA; v_gene: TRBV30; j_gene: TRBJ1-2; abundance: NA; CDR3nt: TGTGCCTGGAGTGCGCTAAATACAGGGCCCCATGGCTACACCTTC; CDR3aa: CAWSALNTGPHGYTF
d_gene: NA; v_gene: TRBV19; j_gene: TRBJ1-1; abundance: NA; CDR3nt: TGTGCCTGCCAGGGGACCACGAACACTGAAGCTTTCTTT; CDR3aa: CACQGTTNTEAFF
d_gene: NA; v_gene: TRBV7-2; j_gene: TRBJ1-2; abundance: few; CDR3nt: TGTGCCAGCAGCCAAACAGGGATAGCTAACTATGGCTACACCTTC; CDR3aa: CASSQTGIANYGYTF
d_gene: NA; v_gene: TRBV11-2; j_gene: TRBJ1-5; abundance: few; CDR3nt: TGTGCCAGCAGCTTTGGCAGGGGTCAGCCCCAGCATTTT; CDR3aa: CASSFGRGQPQHF
d_gene: TRBD2; v_gene: TRBV7-3; j_gene: TRBJ2-1; abundance: NA; CDR3nt: TGTGCCAGCAGCCCGGGGGTAGCGGGAGGCGAGCAGTTCTTC; CDR3aa: CASSPGVAGGEQFF
d_gene: NA; v_gene: TRBV30; j_gene: TRBJ1-6; abundance: NA; CDR3nt: TGTGCCTGGAGTGTACAAACCTATAATTCACCCCTCCACTTT; CDR3aa: CAWSVQTYNSPLHF
d_gene: TRBD2; v_gene: TRBV3-1/TRBV3-2; j_gene: TRBJ2-7; abundance: NA; CDR3nt: TGTGCCAGCAGCCAAGCCGGCGCAGGACTAGCGGCCTCCTACGAGCAGTACTTC; CDR3aa: CASSQAGAGLAASYEQYF
d_gene: NA; v_gene: TRBV7-6; j_gene: TRBJ1-4; abundance: NA; CDR3nt: TGTGCCAGCAGTTATAGCGGGGCTCGGGCTGAAAAACTGTTTTTT; CDR3aa: CASSYSGARAEKLFF
d_gene: NA; v_gene: TRBV5-1; j_gene: TRBJ1-2; abundance: NA; CDR3nt: TGCGCCAGCAGCTTGGGGACAAAAGGGAACTATGGCTACACCTTC; CDR3aa: CASSLGTKGNYGYTF
d_gene: NA; v_gene: TRBV7-2; j_gene: TRBJ2-1; abundance: NA; CDR3nt: TGTGCCAGCAGCTCGCAGCGCGGTCACTCCTACAATGAGCAGTTCTTC; CDR3aa: CASSSQRGHSYNEQFF
d_gene: NA; v_gene: TRBV12-3/TRBV12-4; j_gene: TRBJ1-4; abundance: NA; CDR3nt: TGTGCCAGCAGTCCTACGGGGGGGGAAAAACTGTTTTTT; CDR3aa: CASSPTGGEKLFF
d_gene: TRBD2; v_gene: TRBV28; j_gene: TRBJ2-7; abundance: NA; CDR3nt: TGTGCCAGCAAGGCTAGCGGGGGGGCCTCCGAGCAGTACTTC; CDR3aa: CASKASGGASEQYF
d_gene: NA; v_gene: TRBV3-1/TRBV3-2; j_gene: TRBJ1-6; abundance: NA; CDR3nt: TGTGCCAGCAGCCCTGGCGGGAATAATTCACCCCTCCACTTT; CDR3aa: CASSPGGNNSPLHF